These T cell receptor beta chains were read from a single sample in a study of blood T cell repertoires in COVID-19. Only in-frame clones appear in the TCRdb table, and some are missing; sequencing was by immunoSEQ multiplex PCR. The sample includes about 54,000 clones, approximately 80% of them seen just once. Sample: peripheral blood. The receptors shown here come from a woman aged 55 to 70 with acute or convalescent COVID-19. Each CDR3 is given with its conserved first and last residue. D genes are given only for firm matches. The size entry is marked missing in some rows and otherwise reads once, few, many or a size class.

CDR3: CASSLDQGIVEAFF
DNA: TGTGCCAGCAGCTTGGATCAGGGGATAGTTGAAGCTTTCTTT
J: TRBJ1-1
V: TRBV5-4
D: NA
size: NA

CDR3: CAISAQGDTGELFF
DNA: TGTGCCATCAGTGCACAGGGGGACACCGGGGAGCTGTTTTTT
J: TRBJ2-2
V: TRBV10-3
D: TRBD1
size: NA

CDR3: CAISRGLAEGNEQFF
DNA: TGTGCCATCAGTAGGGGACTAGCGGAGGGCAATGAGCAGTTCTTC
J: TRBJ2-1
V: TRBV10-3
D: TRBD2
size: NA

CDR3: CASSLAPGSTDTQYF
DNA: TGCGCCAGCAGCTTAGCGCCAGGGAGCACAGATACGCAGTATTTT
J: TRBJ2-3
V: TRBV5-1
D: NA
size: once

CDR3: CASSQHQKTENTEAFF
DNA: TGTGCCAGCAGCCAGCACCAGAAGACTGAGAACACTGAAGCTTTCTTT
J: TRBJ1-1
V: TRBV4-2
D: NA
size: NA

CDR3: CASSLVAGATDTQYF
DNA: TGTGCCAGCAGCTTAGTAGCGGGAGCCACCGATACGCAGTATTTT
J: TRBJ2-3
V: TRBV11-3
D: TRBD2
size: NA

CDR3: CASSIDRASGNTIYF
DNA: TGTGCCAGCAGTATAGACAGGGCCTCTGGAAACACCATATATTTT
J: TRBJ1-3
V: TRBV3-1/TRBV3-2
D: TRBD1
size: NA

CDR3: CASSIGQFSGNTIYF
DNA: TGTGCCAGTAGTATAGGACAGTTCTCTGGAAACACCATATATTTT
J: TRBJ1-3
V: TRBV19
D: NA
size: NA

CDR3: CASLLGGGYNQPQHF
DNA: TGTGCCAGCCTTCTAGGGGGCGGGTACAATCAGCCCCAGCATTTT
J: TRBJ1-5
V: TRBV28
D: TRBD1
size: NA

CDR3: CASSLEASSGETQYF
DNA: TGCGCCAGCAGCTTGGAAGCGTCTAGCGGGGAGACCCAGTACTTC
J: TRBJ2-5
V: TRBV5-1
D: TRBD2
size: NA

CDR3: CASFRRDRGRGTEAFF
DNA: TGTGCCAGTTTCCGCCGGGACAGGGGGCGAGGGACTGAAGCTTTCTTT
J: TRBJ1-1
V: TRBV19
D: TRBD1
size: NA

CDR3: CASSPLWEEQFF
DNA: TGTGCCAGCAGCCCCTTATGGGAGGAGCAGTTCTTC
J: TRBJ2-1
V: TRBV11-2
D: NA
size: once

CDR3: CASSQEGTGGQPQHF
DNA: TGTGCCAGCAGCCAAGAGGGGACAGGGGGGCAGCCCCAGCATTTT
J: TRBJ1-5
V: TRBV3-1/TRBV3-2
D: TRBD1
size: NA

CDR3: CSTRTGGGTDTQYF
DNA: TGCAGCACCCGGACAGGGGGTGGCACAGATACGCAGTATTTT
J: TRBJ2-3
V: TRBV29-1
D: TRBD1
size: NA

CDR3: CASSEFRGGSYEQYF
DNA: TGTGCCAGCAGTGAATTTCGAGGGGGCTCCTACGAGCAGTACTTC
J: TRBJ2-7
V: TRBV6-1
D: NA
size: NA

CDR3: CASSLGGRALGEQFF
DNA: TGTGCCAGCAGCTTAGGCGGGAGGGCCTTGGGTGAGCAGTTCTTC
J: TRBJ2-1
V: TRBV5-6
D: TRBD2
size: NA

CDR3: CASSSAGGPSDTQYF
DNA: TGCGCCAGCAGTTCAGCGGGAGGGCCTTCGGATACGCAGTATTTT
J: TRBJ2-3
V: TRBV4-1
D: TRBD2
size: NA

CDR3: CASSFGQSRITTF
DNA: TGTGCCAGCAGCTTCGGACAGAGCCGAATCACCACCTTC
J: TRBJ1-2
V: TRBV11-1
D: NA
size: NA